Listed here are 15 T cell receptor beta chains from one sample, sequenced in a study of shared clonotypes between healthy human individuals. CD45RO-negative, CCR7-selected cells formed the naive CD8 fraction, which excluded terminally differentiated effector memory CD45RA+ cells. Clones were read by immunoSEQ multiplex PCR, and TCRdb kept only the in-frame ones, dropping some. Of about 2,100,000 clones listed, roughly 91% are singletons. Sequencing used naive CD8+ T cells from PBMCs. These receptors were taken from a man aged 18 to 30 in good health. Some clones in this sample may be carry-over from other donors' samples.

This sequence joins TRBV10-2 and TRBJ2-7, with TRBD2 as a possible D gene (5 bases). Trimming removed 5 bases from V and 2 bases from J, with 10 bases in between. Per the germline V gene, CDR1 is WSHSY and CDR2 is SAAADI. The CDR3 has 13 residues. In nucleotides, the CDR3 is TGCGCCAGCAGTCCGGGGATTACCTACGAGCAGTACTTC. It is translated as CASSPGITYEQYF.

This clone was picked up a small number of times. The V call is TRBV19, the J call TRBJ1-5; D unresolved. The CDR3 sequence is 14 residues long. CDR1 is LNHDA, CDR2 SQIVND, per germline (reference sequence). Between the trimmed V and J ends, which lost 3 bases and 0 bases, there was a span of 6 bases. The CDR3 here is CASSMWDSNQPQHF. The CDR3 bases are TGTGCCAGTAGTATGTGGGATAGCAATCAGCCCCAGCATTTT.

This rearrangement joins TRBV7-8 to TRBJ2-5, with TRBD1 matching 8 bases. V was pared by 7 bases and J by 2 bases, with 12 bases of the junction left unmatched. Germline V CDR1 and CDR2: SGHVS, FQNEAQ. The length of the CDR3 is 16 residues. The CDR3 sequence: CASTTYQGQDQETQYF. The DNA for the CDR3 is TGTGCCAGCACCACTTACCAGGGACAGGATCAAGAGACCCAGTACTTC.

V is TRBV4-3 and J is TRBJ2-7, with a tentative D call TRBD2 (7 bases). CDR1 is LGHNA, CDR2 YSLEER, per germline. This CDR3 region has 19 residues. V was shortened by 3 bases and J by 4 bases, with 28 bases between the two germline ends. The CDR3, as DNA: TGCGCCAGCAGCCAGGATAGAGGGGGGAGGGCCAGCCTTCCTTACGAGCAGTACTTC. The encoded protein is CASSQDRGGRASLPYEQYF.

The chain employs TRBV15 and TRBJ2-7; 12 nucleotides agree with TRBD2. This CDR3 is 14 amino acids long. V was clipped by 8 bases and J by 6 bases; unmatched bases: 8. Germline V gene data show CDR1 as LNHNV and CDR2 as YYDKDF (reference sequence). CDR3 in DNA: TGTGCCACCGCGAGACCTAGCGGGAGGGCCGAGCAGTACTTC. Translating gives CATARPSGRAEQYF.

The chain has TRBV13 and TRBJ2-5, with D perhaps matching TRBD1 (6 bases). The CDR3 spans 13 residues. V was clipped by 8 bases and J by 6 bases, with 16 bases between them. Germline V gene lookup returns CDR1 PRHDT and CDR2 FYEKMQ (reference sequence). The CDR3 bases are TGTGCCAGCGCGACAGGCGGTAGGCAGACCCAGTACTTC. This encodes CASATGGRQTQYF.

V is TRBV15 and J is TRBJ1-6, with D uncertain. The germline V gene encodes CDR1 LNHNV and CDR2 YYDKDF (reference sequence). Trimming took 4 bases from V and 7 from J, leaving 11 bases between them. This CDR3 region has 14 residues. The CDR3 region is CATSIRARNSPLHF. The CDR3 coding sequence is TGTGCCACCAGCATACGGGCCCGGAATTCACCCCTCCACTTT. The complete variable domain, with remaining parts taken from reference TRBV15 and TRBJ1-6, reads DAMVIQNPRYQVTQFGKPVTLSCSQTLNHNVMYWYQQKSSQAPKLLFHYYDKDFNNEADTPDNFQSRRPNTSFCFLDIRSPGLGDTAMYLCATSIRARNSPLHFGNGTRLTVT.

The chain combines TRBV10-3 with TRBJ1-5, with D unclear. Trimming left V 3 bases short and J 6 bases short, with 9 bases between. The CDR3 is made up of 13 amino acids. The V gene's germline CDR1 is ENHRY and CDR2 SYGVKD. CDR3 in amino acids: CAISDLMGQPQHF. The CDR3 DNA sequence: TGTGCCATCAGTGACCTCATGGGTCAGCCCCAGCATTTT.

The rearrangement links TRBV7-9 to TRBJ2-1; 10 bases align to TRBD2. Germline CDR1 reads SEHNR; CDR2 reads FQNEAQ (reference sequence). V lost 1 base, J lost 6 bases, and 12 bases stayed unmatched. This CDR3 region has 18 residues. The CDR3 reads CASSLEVLTSGWGNEQFF. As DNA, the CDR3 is TGTGCCAGCAGCTTAGAAGTTTTGACTAGCGGGTGGGGCAATGAGCAGTTCTTC.

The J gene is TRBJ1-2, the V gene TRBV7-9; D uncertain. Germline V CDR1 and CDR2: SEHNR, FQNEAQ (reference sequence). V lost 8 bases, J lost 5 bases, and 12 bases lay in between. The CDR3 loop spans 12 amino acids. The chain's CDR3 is CASASWPYGYTF. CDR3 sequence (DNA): TGTGCCAGCGCGTCGTGGCCGTATGGCTACACCTTC.

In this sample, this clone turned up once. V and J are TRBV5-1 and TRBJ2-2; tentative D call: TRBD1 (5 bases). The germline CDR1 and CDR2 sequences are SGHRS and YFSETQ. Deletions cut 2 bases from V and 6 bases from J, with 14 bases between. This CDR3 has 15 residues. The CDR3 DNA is TGCGCCAGCAGCTTAGGGCCTCAGGGCGCCGGGGAGCTGTTTTTT. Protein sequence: CASSLGPQGAGELFF. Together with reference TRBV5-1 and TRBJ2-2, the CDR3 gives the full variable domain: KAGVTQTPRYLIKTRGQQVTLSCSPISGHRSVSWYQQTPGQGLQFLFEYFSETQRNKGNFPGRFSGRQFSNSRSEMNVSTLELGDSALYLCASSLGPQGAGELFFGEGSRLTVL.

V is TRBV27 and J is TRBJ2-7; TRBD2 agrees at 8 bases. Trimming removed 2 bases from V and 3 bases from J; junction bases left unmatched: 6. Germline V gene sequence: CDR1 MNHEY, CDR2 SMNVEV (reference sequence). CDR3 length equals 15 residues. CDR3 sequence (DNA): TGTGCCAGCAGTTTAATCGGGGGGGACCTCTACGAGCAGTACTTC. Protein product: CASSLIGGDLYEQYF.

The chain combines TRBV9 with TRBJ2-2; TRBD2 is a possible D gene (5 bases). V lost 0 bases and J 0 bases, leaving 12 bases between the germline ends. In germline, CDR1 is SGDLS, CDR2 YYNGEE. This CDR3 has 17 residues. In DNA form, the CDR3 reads TGTGCCAGCAGCGTAGCTCGGGGAGTTCCGAACACCGGGGAGCTGTTTTTT. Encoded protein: CASSVARGVPNTGELFF.

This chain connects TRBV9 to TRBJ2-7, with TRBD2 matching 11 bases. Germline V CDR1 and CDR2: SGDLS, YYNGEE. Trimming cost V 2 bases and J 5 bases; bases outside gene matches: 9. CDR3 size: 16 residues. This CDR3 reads CASSVWALAGENEQYF. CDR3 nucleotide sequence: TGTGCCAGCAGCGTTTGGGCACTAGCGGGAGAAAACGAGCAGTACTTC.

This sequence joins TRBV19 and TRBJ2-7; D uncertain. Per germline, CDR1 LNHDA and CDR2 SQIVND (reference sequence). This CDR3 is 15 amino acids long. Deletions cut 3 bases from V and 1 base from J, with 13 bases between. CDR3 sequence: CASSIESAESYEQYF. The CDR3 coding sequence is TGTGCCAGTAGTATTGAGTCGGCGGAATCCTACGAGCAGTACTTC.